This T cell receptor (beta chain) is drawn from a study of blood T cell repertoires in COVID-19. As for the study in general: Sources were T cells, B-cell-depleted T cells, or PBMCs; the material itself was cDNA or gDNA.

Enrolled during active infection, Seattle patients were then followed longitudinally. Germline V gives CDR1 SNHLY, CDR2 FYNNEI. The CDR3 sequence is 14 residues long. V was shortened by 4 bases and J by 8 bases, with 17 bases between the two germline ends. Study processing details: Using reference gene primer amplification, nucleated cell counts were estimated. The method was immunoSEQ multiplex PCR; TCRdb's version includes in-frame clones alone and lacks a portion of them. V and J calls and clone size are given by that table; D and trimming were obtained from the DNA. This table holds approximately 150,000 clones, 85% to 95% found once.

The sequenced sample consisted of peripheral blood. The clonotype comes from an older woman with COVID-19, enrolled during active disease. This rearrangement joins TRBV2 to TRBJ1-2; TRBD1 is a possible D gene (5 bases). DNA for the CDR3: TGTGCCAGCAGTGTCGCAGGGAGGGCGGGAGGCTACACCTTC. Its translation: CASSVAGRAGGYTF.